The 16 T cell receptor beta chains presented below share a single source sample, sequenced in a study of CD8 T cells in ankylosing spondylitis. TCRdb used MiXCR to reprocess the 5' RACE reads, holding one entry per CDR3 protein. The data contain more than 300,000 distinct CDR3 sequences, roughly 10% of them seen just once; the ten biggest clones take up roughly 9.5%. The specimen was blood, either unsorted or a sorted T cell fraction (not recorded which). Receptors were obtained from a female donor with ankylosing spondylitis or in good health (not recorded which).

This clonotype was observed a handful of times. The chain combines TRBV10-3 with TRBJ2-1, with 7 bases lining up with TRBD1. V shed 6 bases, J shed 5 bases, and the junction held 16 bases outside the gene matches. The CDR3 length is 17 residues. The germline V gene has CDR1 ENHRY and CDR2 SYGVKD. CDR3 sequence reads: CAISPTGLGAVDNEQFF. The CDR3, as DNA: TGTGCCATCAGCCCGACAGGGTTGGGCGCGGTTGACAATGAGCAGTTCTTC.

Comments on this clonotype: Since no conserved phenylalanine or tryptophan closes the CDR3, a read error is the likely cause. This rearrangement joins TRBV5-6 to TRBJ2-5, with 9 bases that match TRBD1. In germline, CDR1 is SGHDT, CDR2 YYEEEE. The CDR3 has 15 amino acids. The J segment lost 1 base and the V segment lost 4 bases, leaving 5 bases of the junction unmatched. The CDR3: CASSQWDRAQETQYV. CDR3 nucleotide sequence: TGTGCCAGCAGCCAATGGGACAGGGCCCAAGAGACCCAGTACGTC.

This clonotype was counted between two and nine times. The chain joins TRBV7-2 to TRBJ2-7; TRBD2 matches 10 bases. Germline loops: CDR1 SGHTA, CDR2 FQGNSA. This CDR3 spans 15 amino acids. V gave up 1 base and J gave up 6 bases; unmatched junction bases: 6. CDR3 amino acids: CASSLVSSGSSEQYF. The CDR3 coding sequence is TGTGCCAGCAGCTTAGTTTCTAGCGGGAGTTCCGAGCAGTACTTC.

This clonotype was detected only a few times. This chain connects TRBV5-1 to TRBJ1-5; 7 bases fit TRBD1. There are 15 residues in the CDR3. V trimming: 4 bases; J trimming: 0 bases; junction bases outside the gene matches: 4. Germline V gene sequence: CDR1 SGHRS, CDR2 YFSETQ. CDR3 sequence (DNA): TGCGCCAGCAGCCCGGCAGGGGGTAGCAATCAGCCCCAGCATTTT. Protein sequence: CASSPAGGSNQPQHF.

This clonotype was found many times. This rearrangement joins TRBV20-1 to TRBJ1-1; D not certain. The CDR3 has 12 residues. The V end lost 2 bases, the J end lost 4 bases, and 8 bases lay between the germline ends. Per germline, CDR1 DFQATT and CDR2 SNEGSKA (reference sequence). The CDR3 DNA reads as TGCAGTGCTAGACAACAGCTCACTGAAGCTTTCTTT. Encoded protein: CSARQQLTEAFF.

The chain combines TRBV30 with TRBJ1-2; D unclear. The CDR3 consists of 13 residues. In germline, CDR1 is GTSNPN, CDR2 SVGIG (reference sequence). V was cut by 5 bases and J by 5 bases, with 15 bases left in between. CDR3 sequence: CAWFTARTYGYTF. The CDR3 DNA is TGTGCCTGGTTCACGGCTAGAACGTATGGCTACACCTTC. Complete variable domain (other parts from reference TRBV30 and TRBJ1-2): SQTIHQWPATLVQPVGSPLSLECTVEGTSNPNLYWYRQAAGRGLQLLFYSVGIGQISSEVPQNLSASRPQDRQFILSSKKLLLSDSGFYLCAWFTARTYGYTFGSGTRLTVV.

Ten or more counts support this clonotype. CDR3 DNA: TGCGCCAGCAGCCCCGGGCTTGGGGTCAATCAGCCCCAGCATTTT. Translating gives CASSPGLGVNQPQHF. The V call is TRBV5-1, the J call TRBJ1-5; unclear D gene. Deletions cut 4 bases from V and 3 bases from J, with 14 bases between. There are 15 residues in the CDR3. The germline CDR1 and CDR2 sequences are SGHRS and YFSETQ.

The table lists this clonotype with a few counts. The V gene is TRBV27, the J gene TRBJ2-7, with TRBD2 matching 14 bases. Germline loops: CDR1 MNHEY, CDR2 SMNVEV (reference sequence). The CDR3 runs 15 residues. V lost 8 bases and J lost 0; bases outside the gene matches: 3. CDR3 sequence: CASGTSGGSSYEQYF. The CDR3 DNA reads as TGTGCCAGCGGGACTAGCGGGGGAAGCTCCTACGAGCAGTACTTC.

This clonotype was observed at least ten times. The rearrangement joins TRBV5-1 to TRBJ2-5, with TRBD2 matching 8 bases. After removal of 1 base from V and 3 bases from J, the junction contained 2 bases not matched to a gene. The CDR3 spans 14 residues. The V gene's germline CDR1 is SGHRS and CDR2 YFSETQ. CDR3 sequence (DNA): TGCGCCAGCAGCTTGACTAGCGGAAAAGAGACCCAGTACTTC. Protein sequence: CASSLTSGKETQYF.

J is TRBJ2-5 and V is TRBV20-1; TRBD2 agrees at 12 bases. The V and J ends lost 0 bases and 5 bases, in that order; junction bases with no gene match: 4. From germline, CDR1 is DFQATT and CDR2 SNEGSKA (reference sequence). There are 15 residues in the CDR3. The CDR3 nucleotides are TGCAGTGCTAGAGATATACTAGCGGGAGGCGAGACCCAGTACTTC. It yields the protein CSARDILAGGETQYF.

The chain combines TRBV6-5 with TRBJ2-5; no reliable D call. The CDR3 contains 14 residues. Germline V CDR1 and CDR2: MNHEY, SVGAGI. V gave up 2 bases and J gave up 2 bases, with 9 bases separating them. CDR3 in DNA: TGTGCCAGCAGTTACCCCGGCCAGCAAGAGACCCAGTACTTC. This sequence encodes CASSYPGQQETQYF.

This clonotype was found a few times. With a much larger clone just one base away, this may be a read error. The rearrangement joins TRBV20-1 to TRBJ1-5; D remains unclear. This CDR3 has 11 residues. Germline-derived CDR1 and CDR2 are DFQATT and SNEGSKA (reference sequence). Trimming stripped 0 bases from V and 3 bases from J, with 0 bases between. CDR3 sequence reads: CSARDNQPQHF. As DNA, the CDR3 is TGCAGTGCTAGAGACAATCAGCCCCAGCATTTT.

A few counts support this clonotype. The chain carries TRBV20-1 and TRBJ2-1; possible D gene TRBD1, 5 bases. The CDR3 is 13 residues long. The V end was cut by 4 bases, the J end by 10 bases, with 17 bases between. The germline V gene encodes CDR1 DFQATT and CDR2 SNEGSKA (reference sequence). The CDR3 loop is CSAITSPDSEQFF. The CDR3 DNA reads TGCAGTGCTATAACATCCCCCGACAGCGAGCAGTTCTTC.

This chain uses TRBV28 with TRBJ2-5, with D perhaps matching TRBD1 (6 bases). This CDR3 spans 16 amino acids. Germline V CDR1 and CDR2: MDHEN, SYDVKM. Trimming took 5 bases from V and 5 from J, leaving 21 bases between them. The CDR3 region has the DNA TGTGCCAGCAGTCTCGGGTCCCTTTTGAGGGGGGAGACCCAGTACTTC. Amino acids: CASSLGSLLRGETQYF.

This clonotype came up a few times. J is TRBJ2-1 and V is TRBV5-5, with 7 bases identical to TRBD2. Germline V gene sequence: CDR1 SGHKS, CDR2 YYEKEE (reference sequence). Trimming cost V 0 bases and J 3 bases; bases outside gene matches: 6. This CDR3 spans 16 amino acids. The CDR3 nucleotides read TGTGCCAGCAGCTTGGGACTAGCCCTAAACTACAATGAGCAGTTCTTC. Its translation is CASSLGLALNYNEQFF.

This clonotype was recorded many times. The chain uses TRBV7-2 and TRBJ2-1; unclear D gene. Trimming took off 5 bases at V and 9 bases at J, with 17 bases between the two ends. CDR3 length: 14 residues. The germline V gene encodes CDR1 SGHTA and CDR2 FQGNSA. The CDR3 sequence is CASSPRPYSGEQFF. The DNA of the CDR3 is TGTGCCAGCAGCCCCCGGCCCTACAGTGGTGAGCAGTTCTTC.